This T cell receptor (beta chain) was captured by sequencing in a study of a mutant IDH1 vaccine in newly diagnosed glioma. On the study more broadly: Pretreatment consisted of radiotherapy, temozolomide, or both, with most receiving both.

This clone showed up just once. Specified time point: baseline, week 1 (first vaccination visit). The treatment denotes: pre-vaccination baseline after standard-of-care therapy. Repertoires were generated with immunoSEQ multiplex PCR, while TCRdb's copy carries only in-frame clones and drops some. The sample has 25,000 to 35,000 clones; over 75% are singletons. Germline V gene sequence: CDR1 SQVTM, CDR2 ANQGSEA. The CDR3 extends over 13 amino acids. Trimming removed 4 bases at V and 6 bases at J, with 16 bases between. The chain joins TRBV29-1 to TRBJ2-7; perhaps TRBD1 as D (7 bases). The source of this sequence is a man aged 25-40 years with glioma. This material consisted of PBMCs, taken from a glioma patient treated with radiotherapy, temozolomide or both. The CDR3 is CSVASQGGGEQYF. The DNA for the CDR3 is TGCAGCGTTGCGTCGCAGGGGGGTGGCGAGCAGTACTTC.